The clone carrying this T cell receptor beta chain has a count of ten or more. CDR3 length: 16 residues. Germline V gives CDR1 SGHRS, CDR2 YFSETQ. Trimming stripped 4 bases from V and 2 bases from J, with 16 bases between. How the authors handled the data: Amplification of reference gene primers provided the estimated nucleated cell counts. Some clones are missing from TCRdb's copy, which holds only in-frame ones; the method was immunoSEQ multiplex PCR. V, J and clone size derive from that table, while D and trimming were established from the DNA sequence. The table shows about 53,000 clones, with roughly 89% occurring only once. The sample originates from a study of blood T cell repertoires in COVID-19. On the study more broadly: Sites across the United States, Italy and Spain contributed samples from acute and convalescent COVID-19. T cells, B-cell-depleted T cells, or PBMCs provided the cDNA or gDNA that served as material.

The sequenced sample consisted of peripheral blood. The sequence derives from a man older than 75 with acute or convalescent COVID-19. The V and J genes are TRBV5-1 and TRBJ1-3; a possible D gene is TRBD1 (6 bases). The CDR3, as DNA: TGCGCCAGCAGCCCAACAGGGAGCCTAACTGGAAACACCATATATTTT. Translated, it gives CASSPTGSLTGNTIYF.